A single sample gave rise to the 19 T cell receptor beta chains below, sequenced in a study of radiotherapy plus CTLA-4 blockade in lung cancer. Some clones are missing from TCRdb's copy, which holds only in-frame ones; the method was immunoSEQ multiplex PCR. Here the sample spans 81,000 or so clones, around 80% being singletons. This specimen consisted of peripheral blood, obtained from a patient treated with radiotherapy plus ipilimumab. Receptors were obtained from a human donor with non-small cell lung cancer who had stable disease on radiotherapy plus ipilimumab.

V is TRBV9 and J is TRBJ2-7, with TRBD2 identical over 11 bases. V shed 4 bases, J shed 3 bases, and the junction held 6 bases outside the gene matches. The CDR3 covers 15 residues. The V gene's germline CDR1 is SGDLS and CDR2 YYNGEE. The CDR3 DNA reads as TGTGCCAGCAGCCCTCGGACTAGCGGGTACTACGAGCAGTACTTC. It specifies CASSPRTSGYYEQYF.

The rearrangement links TRBV6-6 to TRBJ1-4; D call uncertain. The CDR3 covers 10 residues. Germline V gives CDR1 MNHNY, CDR2 SVGAGI (reference sequence). Trimming pared 6 bases from V and 7 bases from J, leaving 3 bases between. The CDR3 here is CASRSEKLFF. Here the CDR3 DNA reads TGTGCCAGCAGAAGTGAAAAACTGTTTTTT.

V is TRBV4-2 and J is TRBJ2-5, with TRBD1 matching 7 bases. Germline trimming cut 0 bases from V and 4 bases from J; bases unmatched to any gene: 11. Germline lookup yields CDR1 LGHNA and CDR2 YNFKEQ. This CDR3 comprises 17 residues. CDR3 protein: CASSQESGAGGRETQYF. In DNA form, the CDR3 reads TGTGCCAGCAGCCAAGAAAGTGGGGCAGGGGGTCGAGAGACCCAGTACTTC.

This chain links TRBV19 with TRBJ2-3; TRBD2 might be the D (6 bases). CDR3 length: 12 residues. CDR1 is LNHDA and CDR2 is SQIVND in the germline V gene (reference sequence). V was shortened by 7 bases and J by 6 bases, with 11 bases between the two germline ends. The CDR3 loop is CASNGGTDTQYF. In nucleotides, the CDR3 is TGTGCCAGTAATGGCGGGACGGATACGCAGTATTTT. The full variable domain, rest sourced from reference TRBV19 and TRBJ2-3, is DGGITQSPKYLFRKEGQNVTLSCEQNLNHDAMYWYRQDPGQGLRLIYYSQIVNDFQKGDIAEGYSVSREKKESFPLTVTSAQKNPTAFYLCASNGGTDTQYFGPGTRLTVL.

This clone was seen only once. V usage is TRBV5-5 and J usage is TRBJ1-2, with D possibly being TRBD1 (5 bases). The CDR3 sequence is 14 residues long. Trimming stripped 1 base from V and 6 bases from J, with 13 bases between. Germline V gene sequence: CDR1 SGHKS, CDR2 YYEKEE (reference sequence). Written as DNA, the CDR3 is TGTGCCAGCAGCTTGATTCCAGGGCTAAATGGCTACACCTTC. Translating gives CASSLIPGLNGYTF.

V and J are TRBV9 and TRBJ2-2; TRBD2 matches at 10 bases. Germline CDR1 reads SGDLS; CDR2 reads YYNGEE. V shed 3 bases, J shed 5 bases, and the junction held 10 bases outside the gene matches. CDR3 length equals 17 residues. The CDR3, as DNA: TGTGCCAGCAGCGCACATGCTAGCGGGAGTGGTACCGGGGAGCTGTTTTTT. Protein: CASSAHASGSGTGELFF.

The CDR3 sequence: CATSRRFSGLGEKLFF. The CDR3 bases are TGTGCCACCAGCAGGCGTTTTTCGGGGTTAGGAGAAAAACTGTTTTTT. The chain carries TRBV15 and TRBJ1-4; D ambiguous. Germline V CDR1 and CDR2: LNHNV, YYDKDF (reference sequence). The CDR3 totals 16 residues. Between the trimmed V and J ends, which lost 3 bases and 8 bases, there was a span of 19 bases.

The V and J genes are TRBV27 and TRBJ1-6; 9 nucleotides agree with TRBD1. The CDR3 sequence is 15 residues long. Trimming at V came to 6 bases and at J to 6 bases, leaving 6 bases not matched to a gene. Germline values: CDR1 MNHEY, CDR2 SMNVEV (reference sequence). The CDR3 DNA reads as TGTGCCAGCAGCTCTTGGACAGGGGTTAATTCACCCCTCCACTTT. It is translated as CASSSWTGVNSPLHF.

In its sample, this clone was seen once. The chain employs TRBV19 and TRBJ2-1; D unresolved. Trimming took 2 bases from V and 9 from J, leaving 11 bases between them. There are 13 residues in the CDR3. The germline gives CDR1 LNHDA, CDR2 SQIVND (reference sequence). CDR3 loop: CASSIRSGPEQFF. CDR3 DNA sequence: TGTGCCAGTAGTATAAGGTCCGGGCCTGAGCAGTTCTTC.

The V call is TRBV18, the J call TRBJ2-6; 7 nucleotides align to TRBD2. Germline V lookup: CDR1 KGHSH, CDR2 LQKENI. The CDR3 covers 17 residues. J lost 2 bases, V lost 0 bases, and 4 bases had no gene match. The CDR3: CASSPPYGGTGANVLTF. In DNA, the CDR3 is TGTGCCAGCTCACCACCCTACGGGGGGACTGGGGCCAACGTCCTGACTTTC.

This chain joins TRBV6-6 and TRBJ1-2; a possible D gene is TRBD1 (6 bases). The V end lost 6 bases, the J end lost 2 bases, and 10 bases lay between the germline ends. The CDR3 spans 13 residues. Germline V lookup: CDR1 MNHNY, CDR2 SVGAGI (reference sequence). The CDR3 here is CASRYQGNYGYTF. DNA of the CDR3: TGTGCCAGCAGGTATCAGGGGAACTATGGCTACACCTTC.

The rearrangement joins TRBV2 to TRBJ2-7; 14 bases fit TRBD2. The CDR3 is 15 residues long. CDR1 is SNHLY, CDR2 FYNNEI, per germline. J was trimmed by 7 bases and V by 6 bases; bases with no gene match: 8. The CDR3 sequence: CASRDLGLAGAEQYF. The CDR3, as DNA: TGTGCCAGCAGAGATTTGGGACTAGCGGGGGCGGAGCAGTACTTC.

The sample holds a few counts of this clone. CDR3 in DNA: TGTGCCAGCAGTGTGGGACTAGCGTACGAGCAGTACTTC. Residues: CASSVGLAYEQYF. This chain joins TRBV6-1 and TRBJ2-7, with TRBD2 matching over 10 bases. The CDR3 is 13 amino acids. Germline V gene sequence: CDR1 MNHNS, CDR2 SASEGT. J gave up 4 bases and V 4 bases, and 1 base lay outside the gene matches.

V gene TRBV5-1 combines with J gene TRBJ2-3; 11 bases line up with TRBD2. The V segment lost 4 bases and the J segment 4 bases; nucleotides outside the gene matches: 14. Germline lookup yields CDR1 SGHRS and CDR2 YFSETQ. This CDR3 is built from 18 residues. CDR3 nucleotides: TGCGCCAGCAGCCGGAGGCCTCCAGGGACTAGCGGACCAGATACGCAGTATTTT. Translating gives CASSRRPPGTSGPDTQYF.

This sequence joins TRBV28 and TRBJ1-1; possibly TRBD1 for D (5 bases). This CDR3 contains 15 residues. Trimming left V 2 bases short and J 5 bases short, with 15 bases between. CDR1 is MDHEN and CDR2 is SYDVKM in the germline V gene. CDR3 nucleotides: TGTGCCAGCAGTTTAAAGACCGGGGGATGGACTGAAGCTTTCTTT. Translated: CASSLKTGGWTEAFF.

V and J are TRBV19 and TRBJ1-2; D may be TRBD1 (5 bases). The V end was cut by 5 bases, the J end by 3 bases, with 19 bases between. Germline V gene data show CDR1 as LNHDA and CDR2 as SQIVND (reference sequence). This CDR3 comprises 16 residues. The CDR3 bases are TGTGCCAGTAGTCCCCGGTACGTGGGGGAGGACTATGGCTACACCTTC. It is translated as CASSPRYVGEDYGYTF. The variable domain in full, completed from reference TRBV19 and TRBJ1-2, reads DGGITQSPKYLFRKEGQNVTLSCEQNLNHDAMYWYRQDPGQGLRLIYYSQIVNDFQKGDIAEGYSVSREKKESFPLTVTSAQKNPTAFYLCASSPRYVGEDYGYTFGSGTRLTVV.

This CDR3 is CASSTTSGGAETQYF. DNA of the CDR3: TGTGCCAGTAGTACGACTAGCGGGGGGGCAGAGACCCAGTACTTC. The chain employs TRBV19 and TRBJ2-5, with 14 bases fitting TRBD2. CDR3 length: 15 amino acids. CDR1 and CDR2 from the germline V gene are LNHDA and SQIVND (reference sequence). The ends lost 4 bases at V and 4 bases at J; junction bases unmatched: 2.

The V and J genes are TRBV2 and TRBJ1-5, with D tentatively TRBD1 (6 bases). Trimming cost V 5 bases and J 1 base, with 12 bases left between them. CDR1 and CDR2 from the germline V gene are SNHLY and FYNNEI. There are 15 residues in the CDR3. The CDR3 nucleotides read TGTGCCAGCAGTCCCAGGGGCCTAAGCAATCAGCCCCAGCATTTT. Its translation is CASSPRGLSNQPQHF.

In its sample, this clone was seen a few times. This chain links TRBV4-1 with TRBJ2-7; no clear D gene. The germline V and J ends were trimmed by 5 bases and 2 bases, with 19 bases remaining between them. Germline assignment: CDR1 MGHRA and CDR2 YSYEKL. There are 16 residues in the CDR3. DNA of the CDR3: TGCGCCAGCAGCAAGGGTTTAGGTGCGGTACCCTACGAGCAGTACTTC. Protein: CASSKGLGAVPYEQYF.